A selection of T cell receptor beta chains follows, all from one sample in a study of regulatory T cells in long-lasting Graves disease. TCRdb re-derived calls from the multiplex PCR reads in MiXCR, one entry per CDR3 protein. The sample shows 450,000 or so distinct CDR3 sequences, 22% of them seen only once. Source: peripheral blood mononuclear cells (PBMCs), taken when the disease was refractory, from a patient treated with antithyroid drugs. The receptors originated from a female donor with Graves disease. Each CDR3 is given without its conserved first and last residue.

v_call	j_call	cdr3_aa
TRBV5-6	TRBJ2-7	ASSSNGRIAYEQY
TRBV29-1	TRBJ1-2	SVSDISVGYGYT
TRBV12-3/TRBV12-4	TRBJ1-1	ASSPNSSPEAF
TRBV11-2	TRBJ1-2	ASSLGGTGEYGYT
TRBV6-2/TRBV6-3	TRBJ2-2	ASSGLARNTGELF
TRBV2	TRBJ1-4	ASSTGTSIEKLF
TRBV11-1	TRBJ1-2	ASSLSNLALGYT
TRBV7-2	TRBJ2-1	ASSLDRDPYNEQF
TRBV30	TRBJ2-7	AWTLGTGTYEQY
TRBV7-2	TRBJ1-2	ASSRTTGVSYGYT
TRBV7-3	TRBJ2-1	ASSLSLAGGQMF
TRBV7-3	TRBJ2-2	ASSPGQAANTGELF
TRBV20-1	TRBJ2-5	SAARWRETQY
TRBV19	TRBJ2-7	ATRTGQGEYEQY
TRBV30	TRBJ1-5	AWSEGVQPQH
TRBV6-5	TRBJ1-1	ASSSYRGGTEAF
TRBV6-1	TRBJ1-5	ASSGVVGRQPQH
TRBV25-1	TRBJ2-2	ASSRQFSYELF
TRBV20-1	TRBJ2-5	SGGRTQETQY
TRBV12-3/TRBV12-4	TRBJ2-4	ASSLAASIQY
TRBV2	TRBJ1-2	ASSESVGYT
TRBV15	TRBJ1-5	ATSRDPVTGGTIYQPQH
TRBV2	TRBJ2-7	ASSVQSSYEQY
TRBV19	TRBJ1-1	ASSIGPSEDEAF
TRBV19	TRBJ2-7	ASSPSPSYEQY
TRBV30	TRBJ2-7	AWMRGGTGEQY
TRBV7-2	TRBJ2-6	ASSQSQVTTSGANVLT
TRBV2	TRBJ1-2	ASREGNYGYT
TRBV5-8	TRBJ1-5	ASSDRDRSNQPQH
TRBV28	TRBJ2-2	ASSFSYGANTGELF
TRBV2	TRBJ1-1	ASSQANTGAF
TRBV5-5	TRBJ1-2	ASSRSSGWKNGYT
TRBV5-1	TRBJ2-7	ASTKTGDYEQY
TRBV19	TRBJ1-1	ASGVLNTEAF
TRBV20-1	TRBJ2-7	SARAPTGNSYKQY
TRBV30	TRBJ1-2	AWSVTLTFYGYT
TRBV7-9	TRBJ1-1	ASSPSVGQGDTEAF
TRBV12-5	TRBJ2-1	ASGLASGGHNEQF
TRBV20-1	TRBJ2-7	SAVVGGYSYEQY
TRBV6-2/TRBV6-3	TRBJ1-6	ASSYPGIGSPLH
TRBV27	TRBJ1-1	ASTPDRVGVNTEAF
TRBV18	TRBJ2-2	ASSPWRSGTGELF
TRBV28	TRBJ1-6	ASSPWTVNSPLH
TRBV7-2	TRBJ1-2	ASSRSIRGDYGYT
TRBV2	TRBJ2-1	ASSDDRAGEQF
TRBV6-5	TRBJ2-7	ASSYTRYEQY
TRBV13	TRBJ1-2	ASSRGQDTSYGYT
TRBV6-1	TRBJ1-6	AVYNSYNSPLH
TRBV12-3/TRBV12-4	TRBJ2-1	ASSGQGSSYNEQF
TRBV20-1	TRBJ2-7	SARGLAGGTYEQY
TRBV12-3/TRBV12-4	TRBJ1-4	ASSPPLNEKLF
TRBV28	TRBJ1-2	ASNTPGTGSHYGYT
TRBV15	TRBJ1-5	ATSTDRGRQPQH